The 19 T cell receptor beta chains below were found in one sample sequenced in a study of human T cells and chemical hapten exposure. As to time point: pre-sensitization, week 0. Described treatment: therapeutic diphenylcyclopropenone sensitization with weekly scalp DPC. TCRdb used MiXCR to reprocess the RACE reads, holding one entry per CDR3 protein. The table shows some 110,000 distinct CDR3 sequences, with roughly 12% occurring only once. Sequencing was performed on whole blood, taken in connection with sensitization to the hapten diphenylcyclopropenone (DPC). The receptors come from a woman between 50 and 59 years old with alopecia areata. Some clones in this sample may be carry-over from other donors' samples.

This clonotype was seen only a few times. The chain carries TRBV21-1 and TRBJ1-4; the tabulated D call, TRBD1, remains unverified against the DNA. TRBV21-1 is classified as a pseudogene. CDR3 length: 15 amino acids. CDR3 residues: CASTCSGTGDEKLFF. CDR3 coding DNA: TGTGCCAGCACCTGTTCGGGGACAGGGGACGAAAAACTGTTTTTT.

The sample holds a few counts of this clonotype. The rearrangement links TRBV11-2 to TRBJ2-7; TRBD2 matches at 8 bases. V shed 3 bases and J 3 bases; nucleotides not matched to a gene: 13. From germline, CDR1 is SGHAT and CDR2 FQNNGV. The CDR3 sequence is 17 residues long. The CDR3 nucleotides read TGTGCCAGCAGCTTCCGGACTAGCAGCATGCAAAGCTACGAGCAGTACTTC. Translating it yields CASSFRTSSMQSYEQYF. Supplemented by reference TRBV11-2 and TRBJ2-7, the full variable domain reads EAGVAQSPRYKIIEKRQSVAFWCNPISGHATLYWYQQILGQGPKLLIQFQNNGVVDDSQLPKDRFSAERLKGVDSTLKIQPAKLEDSAVYLCASSFRTSSMQSYEQYFGPGTRLTVT.

This clonotype was detected many times. This chain links TRBV29-1 with TRBJ1-1; D is perhaps TRBD1 (5 bases). Trimming took 6 bases from V and 1 from J, leaving 12 bases between them. The CDR3 runs 13 residues. CDR1 SQVTM and CDR2 ANQGSEA come from the germline V gene. This CDR3 is CSVVGPTNTEAFF. The DNA for the CDR3 is TGCAGCGTGGTGGGACCCACGAACACTGAAGCTTTCTTT.

The V call is TRBV29-1, the J call TRBJ2-3; tentatively, D is TRBD2 (6 bases). Germline V CDR1 and CDR2: SQVTM, ANQGSEA. This CDR3 has 16 residues. V gave up 4 bases and J gave up 0 bases, with 17 bases separating them. CDR3 sequence: CSVVARGPTSTDTQYF. For the CDR3, the DNA is TGCAGCGTTGTGGCGCGGGGCCCAACTAGCACAGATACGCAGTATTTT.

There are a few counts of this clonotype. The V call is TRBV20-1, the J call TRBJ1-4, with 9 nucleotides matching TRBD1. There are 15 residues in the CDR3. Unmatched junction bases numbered 9, after V lost 2 bases and J lost 8 bases. Per the germline V gene, CDR1 is DFQATT and CDR2 is SNEGSKA (reference sequence). In DNA, the CDR3 is TGCAGTGCTAGATCCGCCGGGACAGGGAGCGAAAAACTGTTTTTT. The encoded protein is CSARSAGTGSEKLFF.

The V call is TRBV29-1, the J call TRBJ2-3, with D maybe TRBD1 (5 bases). Deletions cut 3 bases from V and 5 bases from J, with 18 bases between. CDR1 SQVTM and CDR2 ANQGSEA come from the germline V gene. The CDR3 totals 15 residues. CDR3 DNA sequence: TGCAGCGTTGAGGTCTCCCAAGGGGCAAGAGATACGCAGTATTTT. This translates into CSVEVSQGARDTQYF.

Written as DNA, the CDR3 is TGTGCCAGCAGGGACCGTAACTGGAACAATCAGCCCCAGCATTTT. Its translation: CASRDRNWNNQPQHF. J is TRBJ1-5 and V is TRBV6-1; D unresolved. The CDR3 has 15 amino acids. V gave up 6 bases and J gave up 3 bases, with 15 bases separating them. Germline lookup yields CDR1 MNHNS and CDR2 SASEGT.

V and J are TRBV14 and TRBJ2-1, with D possibly TRBD2 on 6 matching bases. Deletions cut 4 bases from V and 4 bases from J, with 14 bases between. The CDR3 contains 15 residues. Germline loops: CDR1 SGHDN, CDR2 FVKESK. CDR3 coding DNA: TGTGCCAGCAGCCTCTCTGCGGGACGTTACAATGAGCAGTTCTTC. This sequence encodes CASSLSAGRYNEQFF. Complete variable domain (other parts from reference TRBV14 and TRBJ2-1): EAGVTQFPSHSVIEKGQTVTLRCDPISGHDNLYWYRRVMGKEIKFLLHFVKESKQDESGMPNNRFLAERTGGTYSTLKVQPAELEDSGVYFCASSLSAGRYNEQFFGPGTRLTVL.

This sequence joins TRBV5-1 and TRBJ2-2; unclear D gene. CDR1 is SGHRS, CDR2 YFSETQ, per germline. The germline V and J ends were trimmed by 0 bases and 0 bases, with 6 bases remaining between them. The CDR3 extends over 15 amino acids. For the CDR3, the DNA is TGCGCCAGCAGCTTGGACAGCTCGAACACCGGGGAGCTGTTTTTT. This translates into CASSLDSSNTGELFF.

This clonotype was observed many times. The chain employs TRBV28 and TRBJ1-6; TRBD1 matches at 7 bases. CDR1 is MDHEN and CDR2 is SYDVKM in the germline V gene. The CDR3 length is 12 residues. V trimming: 8 bases; J trimming: 7 bases; junction bases outside the gene matches: 2. The chain's CDR3 is CASQGVNSPLHF. CDR3 in DNA: TGTGCCAGCCAGGGGGTCAATTCACCCCTCCACTTT.

V usage is TRBV7-2 and J usage is TRBJ2-5, with D possibly matching TRBD1 (6 bases). Germline V gives CDR1 SGHTA, CDR2 FQGNSA. The V end lost 9 bases, the J end lost 1 base, and 15 bases lay between the germline ends. This CDR3 has 14 residues. CDR3 protein: CASREGTIQETQYF. In nucleotides, the CDR3 is TGTGCCAGTCGTGAGGGGACAATCCAAGAGACCCAGTACTTC.

There are a few counts of this clonotype. The genes are TRBV28 and TRBJ2-1; D call uncertain. The CDR3 runs 12 residues. Trimming cost V 7 bases and J 6 bases, with 10 bases left between them. CDR1 and CDR2 from the germline V gene are MDHEN and SYDVKM. DNA for the CDR3: TGTGCCAGCAAGTCCGGCATCAATGAGCAGTTCTTC. Encoded protein: CASKSGINEQFF.

CDR3 coding DNA: TGTGCCAGCAAATTTCCAGGCGCCAAAAACATTCAGTACTTC. Its translation: CASKFPGAKNIQYF. The chain is built from TRBV12-3 or TRBV12-4 and TRBJ2-4; D ambiguous. This CDR3 has 14 amino acids. Trimming cost V 7 bases and J 1 base, with 11 bases left between them.

The chain uses TRBV7-6 and TRBJ2-1, with D hard to call. Between the trimmed V and J ends, which lost 5 bases and 8 bases, there was a span of 10 bases. The CDR3 extends over 12 amino acids. Per germline, CDR1 SGHVS and CDR2 FNYEAQ. CDR3 loop: CASSPPSDEQFF. As DNA, the CDR3 is TGTGCCAGCAGCCCCCCAAGCGATGAGCAGTTCTTC.

This clonotype was recorded a few times. This chain uses TRBV12-3 or TRBV12-4 with TRBJ1-5; maybe TRBD1 (5 bases). The CDR3 is 15 amino acids. V lost 6 bases to trimming and J lost 2 bases, with 14 bases between them. The CDR3 spells CASRAKGAGNQPQHF. CDR3 nucleotide sequence: TGTGCCAGCAGGGCAAAAGGGGCCGGCAATCAGCCCCAGCATTTT.

This clonotype was observed at least ten times. The CDR3 here is CASSLSGHQNTEAFF. CDR3 bases: TGTGCCAGCAGCTTATCGGGACACCAGAACACTGAAGCTTTCTTT. This rearrangement joins TRBV7-6 to TRBJ1-1, with D perhaps TRBD1 (6 bases). The germline V gene has CDR1 SGHVS and CDR2 FNYEAQ. CDR3 length equals 15 residues. V gave up 2 bases and J gave up 1 base, with 11 bases separating them.

This clonotype was observed a few times. This chain joins TRBV15 and TRBJ2-4; no clear D gene. The CDR3 sequence is 12 residues long. Trimming left V 6 bases short and J 3 bases short, with 6 bases between. CDR1 LNHNV and CDR2 YYDKDF come from the germline V gene (reference sequence). CDR3 region: CATSFIKNIQYF. For the CDR3, the DNA is TGTGCCACCAGTTTTATCAAAAACATTCAGTACTTC.

This sequence joins TRBV7-2 and TRBJ2-4, with unresolved D. V was shortened by 5 bases and J by 1 base, with 12 bases between the two germline ends. Germline-derived CDR1 and CDR2 are SGHTA and FQGNSA. The CDR3 has 15 residues. Here the CDR3 reads CASSPDSAAKNIQYF. The CDR3, as DNA: TGTGCCAGCAGCCCAGATTCTGCGGCCAAAAACATTCAGTACTTC.

This clonotype appeared many times. The chain couples TRBV7-2 to TRBJ1-5; D unresolved. Germline assignment: CDR1 SGHTA and CDR2 FQGNSA. CDR3 length: 15 residues. The V end was cut by 1 base, the J end by 5 bases, with 12 bases between. CDR3 sequence (DNA): TGTGCCAGCAGCTTAGAGGCGGGCACGTATCAGCCCCAGCATTTT. Translated: CASSLEAGTYQPQHF.